What follows is one T cell receptor (beta chain) and its context. These data belong to a study of CD8 T cells in Susac syndrome. Reverse transcription of roughly 0.5 to 1 ug RNA was carried out with random hexamers. MiXCR was run by TCRdb on the immunoSEQ multiplex PCR reads, yielding one entry per CDR3 protein. The sample holds a few hundred thousand distinct CDR3 sequences, 92% seen once. Trimming cost V 1 base and J 8 bases, with 12 bases left between them. The germline V gene has CDR1 SGHTA and CDR2 FQGNSA. The CDR3 is 14 residues long. The sequence came from a human donor with multiple sclerosis. The gene calls are TRBV7-2 and TRBJ2-1, with D possibly TRBD1 on 5 matching bases. Sequenced material: CD4+ T cells from PBMCs. This CDR3 reads CASSLDWGPDEQFF. The CDR3 bases are TGTGCCAGCAGCTTAGATTGGGGCCCGGATGAGCAGTTCTTC.